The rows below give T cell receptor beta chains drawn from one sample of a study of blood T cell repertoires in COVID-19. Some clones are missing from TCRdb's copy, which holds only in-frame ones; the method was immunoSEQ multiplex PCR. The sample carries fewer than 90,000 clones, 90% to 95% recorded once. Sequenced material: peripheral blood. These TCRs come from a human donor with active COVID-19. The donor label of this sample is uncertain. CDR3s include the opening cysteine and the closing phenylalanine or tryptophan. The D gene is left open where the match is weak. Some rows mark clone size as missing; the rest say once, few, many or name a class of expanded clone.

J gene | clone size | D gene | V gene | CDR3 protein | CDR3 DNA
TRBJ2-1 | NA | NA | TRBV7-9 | CASSLGGVVTNEQFF | TGTGCCAGCAGCCTTGGCGGGGTAGTAACGAATGAGCAGTTCTTC
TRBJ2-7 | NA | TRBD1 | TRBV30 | CAWPDRTGPEYEQYF | TGTGCCTGGCCCGATCGGACAGGCCCGGAGTACGAGCAGTACTTC
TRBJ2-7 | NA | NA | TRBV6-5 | CASSSPRGPSYEQYF | TGTGCCAGCAGTTCTCCCAGGGGTCCCTCCTACGAGCAGTACTTC
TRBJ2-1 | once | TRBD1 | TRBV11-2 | CASSPITGASYNEQFF | TGTGCCAGCAGCCCGATAACAGGGGCCTCCTACAATGAGCAGTTCTTC
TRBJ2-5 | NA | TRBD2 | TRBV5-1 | CASSPRREQETQYF | TGCGCCAGCAGCCCACGGCGGGAGCAAGAGACCCAGTACTTC
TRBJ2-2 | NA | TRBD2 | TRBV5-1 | CASSLVTGGPTGELFF | TGCGCCAGCAGCTTGGTGACGGGAGGGCCTACCGGGGAGCTGTTTTTT
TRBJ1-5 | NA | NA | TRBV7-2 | CASSPEARVGQPQHF | TGTGCCAGCAGCCCAGAGGCCAGGGTAGGTCAGCCCCAGCATTTT
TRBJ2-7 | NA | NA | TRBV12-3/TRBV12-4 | CATSRGTVSEQYF | TGTGCCACCTCCAGGGGTACCGTCAGCGAGCAGTACTTC
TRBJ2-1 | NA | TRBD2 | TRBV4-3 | CASSQGGRLAVPYNEQFF | TGCGCCAGCAGCCAAGGAGGAAGACTAGCGGTTCCCTACAATGAGCAGTTCTTC
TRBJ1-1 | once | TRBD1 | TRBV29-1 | CSVVGRQGDTEAFF | TGCAGCGTTGTAGGTAGACAGGGGGACACTGAAGCTTTCTTT
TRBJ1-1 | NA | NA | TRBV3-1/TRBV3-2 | CASSLPVPGSEAFF | TGTGCCAGCAGCCTTCCCGTCCCCGGGAGTGAAGCTTTCTTT
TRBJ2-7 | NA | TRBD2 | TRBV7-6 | CASSPGTSGGYEQYF | TGTGCCAGCAGCCCCGGTACTAGCGGGGGCTACGAGCAGTACTTC
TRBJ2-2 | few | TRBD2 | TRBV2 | CASRAGSGGSGELFF | TGTGCCAGCAGGGCCGGTAGCGGGGGCTCCGGGGAGCTGTTTTTT
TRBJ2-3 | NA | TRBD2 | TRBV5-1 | CASSLGSGGADTQYF | TGCGCCAGCAGCTTGGGTAGCGGGGGTGCAGATACGCAGTATTTT
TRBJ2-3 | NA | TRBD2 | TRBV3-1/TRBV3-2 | CASSQEAVGLASPLSTDTQYF | TGTGCCAGCAGCCAGGAAGCCGTAGGACTAGCGAGCCCTCTAAGCACAGATACGCAGTATTTT
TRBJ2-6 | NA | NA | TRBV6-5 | CASSYSTNSGANVLTF | TGTGCCAGCAGTTACTCGACAAACTCTGGGGCCAACGTCCTGACTTTC
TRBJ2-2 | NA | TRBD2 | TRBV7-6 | CASSLAAGLNTGELFF | TGTGCCAGCAGCTTAGCGGCGGGACTAAACACCGGGGAGCTGTTTTTT
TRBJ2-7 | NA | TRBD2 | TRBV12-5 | CASGPPGLAGTYEQYF | TGTGCTAGTGGTCCACCGGGACTAGCGGGAACCTACGAGCAGTACTTC
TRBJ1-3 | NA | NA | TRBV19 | CASRPAGGNTIYF | TGTGCCAGTAGACCGGCGGGTGGAAACACCATATATTTT
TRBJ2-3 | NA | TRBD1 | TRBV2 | CASSRQGQMDTQYF | TGTGCCAGCAGTCGACAGGGGCAAATGGATACGCAGTATTTT
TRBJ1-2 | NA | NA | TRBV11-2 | CASSLDRYGYTF | TGTGCCAGCAGCTTAGACCGCTATGGCTACACCTTC
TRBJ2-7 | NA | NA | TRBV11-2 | CASSLVGSAGANSYEQYF | TGTGCCAGCAGCTTAGTGGGGTCGGCGGGGGCCAACAGCTACGAGCAGTACTTC
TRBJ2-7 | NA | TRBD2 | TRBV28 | CASSRAAGGRTYEQYF | TGTGCCAGCAGTCGGGCAGCGGGAGGTCGCACCTACGAGCAGTACTTC
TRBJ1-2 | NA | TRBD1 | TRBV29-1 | CSVAPGQGTGYTF | TGCAGCGTGGCACCGGGACAGGGGACGGGCTACACCTTC
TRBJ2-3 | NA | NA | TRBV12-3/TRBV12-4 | CASSSGAAGSEYF | TGTGCCAGCAGTTCGGGAGCGGCGGGAAGTGAGTATTTT
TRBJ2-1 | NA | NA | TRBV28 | CASSPRLVMHEQFF | TGTGCCAGCAGTCCGCGACTAGTTATGCATGAGCAGTTCTTC
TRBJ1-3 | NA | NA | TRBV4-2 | CASSQGGGSGNTIYF | TGTGCCAGCAGCCAAGGAGGGGGCTCTGGAAACACCATATATTTT
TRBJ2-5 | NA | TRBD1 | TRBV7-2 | CASSPHQQGLVETQYF | TGTGCCAGCAGCCCCCACCAACAGGGGTTAGTGGAGACCCAGTACTTC
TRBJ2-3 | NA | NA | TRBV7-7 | CASSPGGGGRTDTQYF | TGTGCCAGCAGCCCAGGGGGCGGGGGACGCACAGATACGCAGTATTTT
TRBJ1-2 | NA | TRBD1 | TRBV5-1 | CASSPEGQSPNYGYTF | TGCGCCAGCAGCCCTGAGGGACAGTCCCCTAACTATGGCTACACCTTC
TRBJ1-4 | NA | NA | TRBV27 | CASSLYSANEKLFF | TGTGCCAGCAGTTTATATAGCGCAAATGAAAAACTGTTTTTT
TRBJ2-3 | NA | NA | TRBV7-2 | CASSSTGLSTGSTDTQYF | TGTGCCAGCAGCTCCACCGGATTATCGACAGGATCCACAGATACGCAGTATTTT
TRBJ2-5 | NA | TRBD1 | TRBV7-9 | CASSLAGGKETQYF | TGTGCCAGCAGCTTGGCAGGGGGCAAAGAGACCCAGTACTTC
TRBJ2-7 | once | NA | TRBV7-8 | CASSHNTYEQYF | TGTGCCAGCAGCCACAACACCTACGAGCAGTACTTC
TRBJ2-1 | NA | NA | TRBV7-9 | CASSSAQTTEQFF | TGTGCCAGCAGCTCGGCCCAGACTACTGAGCAGTTCTTC
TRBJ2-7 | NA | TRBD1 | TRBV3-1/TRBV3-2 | CASSHFGTGVEQYF | TGTGCCAGCAGCCACTTTGGGACAGGTGTCGAGCAGTACTTC
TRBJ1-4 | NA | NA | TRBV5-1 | CASSLSLRGTATNEKLFF | TGCGCCAGCAGCTTGTCTTTAAGGGGGACCGCAACTAATGAAAAACTGTTTTTT
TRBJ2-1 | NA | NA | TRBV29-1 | CSVEGPEQFF | TGCAGCGTTGAGGGCCCTGAGCAGTTCTTC